This TCR beta chain was obtained from a study of T cell repertoires in cytomegalovirus infection. The overall study: It can be stated that public TCR beta signatures indicated CMV infection as well as a matching HLA type.

MiXCR, applied by TCRdb to the reads, yields one record per CDR3 protein. The profile covers 700,000 to 900,000 distinct CDR3 sequences, with roughly 28% appearing a single time and 13% taken by the ten largest. In regard to this clonotype: Its antigen is unidentified.

This clonotype was obtained from a human donor in good health (CMV status not recorded). Some clones in this sample may be carry-over from other donors' samples. Specimen: cultured CD8+ T cells from PBMCs, collected from culture after CMV antigen stimulation.

The CDR3 sequence: CASGTSGALRQFF. CDR3 nucleotides: TGTGCCAGCGGGACTAGCGGGGCCCTTCGGCAGTTCTTC. The genes are TRBV28 and TRBJ2-1; TRBD2 agrees at 13 bases. This CDR3 is built from 13 residues. The junction had 7 bases not matched to a gene; V was cut back by 8 bases and J by 12 bases. CDR1 MDHEN and CDR2 SYDVKM come from the germline V gene.